Following are 29 T cell receptor beta chains from one sample sequenced in a study of T cells expressing NK-cell markers. TCRdb re-called the 5' RACE reads; one entry per CDR3 protein, DNA not given. The table lists 550,000 to 600,000 distinct CDR3 sequences, with approximately 3.6% in the top ten. Sequencing input: blood T cells: a sorted CD56 or NKG2C T cell subset, CD4+ or CD8+ T cells, or bulk PBMC T cells (not recorded which). All receptors come from a man between 18 and 35 years old in good health.

V is TRBV7-2 and J is TRBJ1-6. CDR1 is SGHTA and CDR2 is FQGNSA in the germline V gene. This CDR3 has 15 residues. CDR3 sequence reads: CASSLESSYNSPLHF.

V is TRBV15 and J is TRBJ1-4; TCRdb returns TRBD1, unconfirmable since there is no DNA. The CDR3 spans 15 residues. Germline assignment: CDR1 LNHNV and CDR2 YYDKDF (reference sequence). CDR3 region: CATSGQTGMVEKLFF.

The chain combines TRBV10-1 with TRBJ2-3. The CDR3 has 12 residues. Germline CDR1 and CDR2: WNHNN and SYGVQD (reference sequence). The chain's CDR3 is CASSDYGKAQYF.

The rearrangement joins TRBV5-4 to TRBJ2-7. Per the germline V gene, CDR1 is SGHNT and CDR2 is YYREEE (reference sequence). The length of the CDR3 is 12 residues. The CDR3 reads CASGRSFDEQYF.

The chain has TRBV4-2 and TRBJ2-1; TCRdb indicates TRBD2, and absent DNA this call remains unverified. Germline lookup yields CDR1 LGHNA and CDR2 YNFKEQ. The CDR3 totals 15 residues. The CDR3 reads CASSQIIGSINEQFF.

V usage is TRBV20-1 and J usage is TRBJ2-3; TCRdb designates TRBD2, a call that cannot be tested without DNA. CDR3 length: 17 residues. Germline V CDR1 and CDR2: DFQATT, SNEGSKA (reference sequence). CDR3 protein: CSAQGLAGGPLTDTQYF.

The chain links TRBV6-5 to TRBJ2-2; with no DNA, the TCRdb D assignment of TRBD2 cannot be verified. Per germline, CDR1 MNHEY and CDR2 SVGAGI. The CDR3 is 19 residues long. The CDR3 loop reads CASSYSTPRLAGVTGELFF.

V usage is TRBV3-1 and J usage is TRBJ1-4. CDR1 and CDR2 (germline): LGHDT, YNNKEL (reference sequence). The CDR3 runs to 14 residues. CDR3 residues: CASSHFTGGEKLFF.

The genes are TRBV12-5 and TRBJ2-3. There are 16 residues in the CDR3. Germline CDR1 reads LGHNT; CDR2 reads FRNRAP. The CDR3 sequence is CASGLVTGVYADTQYF.

The chain has TRBV4-2 and TRBJ2-5. In germline, CDR1 is LGHNA, CDR2 YNFKEQ. The CDR3 is 15 amino acids. The CDR3 sequence is CASSQEIGSGETQYF.

The rearrangement uses TRBV28 and TRBJ2-7; TCRdb's D call of TRBD2 is untestable without DNA. The CDR3 is made up of 15 amino acids. Germline V CDR1 and CDR2: MDHEN, SYDVKM. The CDR3: CASSSPTPPLYEQYF.

The rearrangement links TRBV23-1 to TRBJ2-2; no DNA is available, so the TRBD2 call from TCRdb remains unchecked. TRBV23-1 is designated an ORF whose function remains uncertain. This CDR3 is 17 amino acids long. The CDR3 protein is CASSPLTDGYGTGELFF.

This sequence joins TRBV20-1 and TRBJ2-7; the TCRdb D gene call, TRBD1, has no DNA to confirm it. Germline V lookup: CDR1 DFQATT, CDR2 SNEGSKA (reference sequence). The CDR3 runs to 15 residues. The CDR3 here is CSAPPPSGRAYEQYF.

This chain links TRBV14 with TRBJ2-1; TCRdb returns TRBD2, unconfirmable since there is no DNA. Per germline, CDR1 SGHDN and CDR2 FVKESK. The CDR3 is 17 amino acids. The CDR3 is CASSQLEWGLDVDEQFF.

The CDR3 here is CASSTILAGDRETQYF. V is TRBV7-2 and J is TRBJ2-5; TCRdb picks TRBD2, but there is no DNA to check that call. CDR1 and CDR2 (germline): SGHTA, FQGNSA. CDR3 length: 16 amino acids.

The chain carries TRBV7-2 and TRBJ2-5; lacking DNA, the TRBD2 call made by TCRdb goes unchecked. Germline assignment: CDR1 SGHTA and CDR2 FQGNSA. This CDR3 contains 16 residues. The CDR3 spells CASSLVGRLAGETQYF.

The chain uses TRBV11-1 and TRBJ1-5. The CDR3 contains 13 residues. The germline V gene encodes CDR1 SGHAT and CDR2 FQDESV (reference sequence). The CDR3 spells CASSSEDNQPQHF.

The J gene is TRBJ2-5, the V gene TRBV6-5; TCRdb outputs TRBD1, but without DNA this stays unchecked. The CDR3 covers 16 residues. From germline, CDR1 is MNHEY and CDR2 SVGAGI. CDR3 amino acids: CASSYAVTRLQETQYF.

The CDR3 sequence: CASSRRESQTEAFF. The chain employs TRBV12-3 or TRBV12-4 and TRBJ1-1. The CDR3 is 14 residues long.

This chain uses TRBV4-2 with TRBJ2-1; without DNA, the TCRdb call of TRBD1 cannot be checked. The CDR3 consists of 14 residues. Germline CDR1 and CDR2: LGHNA and YNFKEQ. The CDR3 protein is CASSRGQGGNEQFF.

V is TRBV6-6 and J is TRBJ2-7; TCRdb names TRBD2, which stays unverified in the absence of DNA. The CDR3 is 12 residues long. Germline V gene lookup returns CDR1 MNHNY and CDR2 SVGAGI (reference sequence). This CDR3 reads CATGGTAHEQYF.

This chain links TRBV11-2 with TRBJ2-2. The V gene's germline CDR1 is SGHAT and CDR2 FQNNGV. The CDR3 totals 16 residues. This CDR3 is CASSQGSRADTGELFF. Supplemented by reference TRBV11-2 and TRBJ2-2, the full variable domain reads EAGVAQSPRYKIIEKRQSVAFWCNPISGHATLYWYQQILGQGPKLLIQFQNNGVVDDSQLPKDRFSAERLKGVDSTLKIQPAKLEDSAVYLCASSQGSRADTGELFFGEGSRLTVL.

CDR3 sequence reads: CASSLDGLSTDTQYF. The chain has TRBV5-1 and TRBJ2-3. Germline CDR1 and CDR2: SGHRS and YFSETQ. This CDR3 has 15 residues. Combining the CDR3 with reference TRBV5-1 and TRBJ2-3 gives the whole variable domain KAGVTQTPRYLIKTRGQQVTLSCSPISGHRSVSWYQQTPGQGLQFLFEYFSETQRNKGNFPGRFSGRQFSNSRSEMNVSTLELGDSALYLCASSLDGLSTDTQYFGPGTRLTVL.

V and J are TRBV5-5 and TRBJ2-3; TCRdb names TRBD2, which stays unverified in the absence of DNA. The germline V gene encodes CDR1 SGHKS and CDR2 YYEKEE (reference sequence). The CDR3 consists of 15 residues. The CDR3 sequence: CASSLEGRDTDTQYF. The full variable domain, rest sourced from reference TRBV5-5 and TRBJ2-3, is DAGVTQSPTHLIKTRGQQVTLRCSPISGHKSVSWYQQVLGQGPQFIFQYYEKEERGRGNFPDRFSARQFPNYSSELNVNALLLGDSALYLCASSLEGRDTDTQYFGPGTRLTVL.

This chain joins TRBV28 and TRBJ1-5; as DNA is missing, the TRBD1 call by TCRdb cannot be tested. CDR3 length equals 15 residues. Looked up from germline, CDR1 is MDHEN and CDR2 is SYDVKM. The CDR3 loop is CASRTDRGERQPQHF.

The V call is TRBV10-3, the J call TRBJ2-7; TCRdb names TRBD2, which stays unverified in the absence of DNA. The CDR3 sequence is 18 residues long. From germline, CDR1 is ENHRY and CDR2 SYGVKD. The CDR3 sequence: CAISVGTGGLAGVSEQYF.

The V gene is TRBV30, the J gene TRBJ2-3. The CDR3 is 14 amino acids. The germline V gene encodes CDR1 GTSNPN and CDR2 SVGIG (reference sequence). The CDR3 loop is CAGTTRARTDTQYF.

Here the CDR3 reads CASSRGEGKNIQYF. This rearrangement joins TRBV6-1 to TRBJ2-4; TCRdb's assignment of TRBD1 cannot be checked, as there is no DNA. This CDR3 spans 14 amino acids. Germline loops: CDR1 MNHNS, CDR2 SASEGT.

The chain employs TRBV5-8 and TRBJ2-3; lacking DNA, the TRBD1 call made by TCRdb goes unchecked. Germline loops: CDR1 SGHTS, CDR2 YDEGEE. The length of the CDR3 is 15 residues. The CDR3 loop reads CASSLGTGGEDTQYF.